This T cell receptor (beta chain) was identified during a study of blood T cell repertoires in COVID-19. Overall study: Samples of COVID-19 (acute and convalescent) were obtained from the United States, Italy and Spain. PBMCs, B-cell-depleted T cells, or T cells provided the cDNA or gDNA that made up the material.

Authors' processing steps: Nucleated cell number was recorded as an estimate derived from reference gene primer amplification. Clones were sequenced by immunoSEQ multiplex PCR, and TCRdb holds only the in-frame ones, with some missing. The DNA was the basis for D and trimming; V, J and clone size are from that table. This repertoire shows about 190,000 clones, approximately 90% found once; its top ten account for under 6.5%. V shed 5 bases, J shed 2 bases, and the junction held 9 bases outside the gene matches. Germline values: CDR1 SGHRS, CDR2 YFSETQ. The CDR3 totals 15 residues. This TCR derives from a man aged 40-55 years with active or convalescent COVID-19. The rearrangement links TRBV5-1 to TRBJ2-7; 8 nucleotides agree with TRBD2. The sequenced sample consisted of peripheral blood. DNA for the CDR3: TGCGCCAGCAGAATGGCAGCGGGAGTTACCTACGAGCAGTACTTC. It yields the protein CASRMAAGVTYEQYF.